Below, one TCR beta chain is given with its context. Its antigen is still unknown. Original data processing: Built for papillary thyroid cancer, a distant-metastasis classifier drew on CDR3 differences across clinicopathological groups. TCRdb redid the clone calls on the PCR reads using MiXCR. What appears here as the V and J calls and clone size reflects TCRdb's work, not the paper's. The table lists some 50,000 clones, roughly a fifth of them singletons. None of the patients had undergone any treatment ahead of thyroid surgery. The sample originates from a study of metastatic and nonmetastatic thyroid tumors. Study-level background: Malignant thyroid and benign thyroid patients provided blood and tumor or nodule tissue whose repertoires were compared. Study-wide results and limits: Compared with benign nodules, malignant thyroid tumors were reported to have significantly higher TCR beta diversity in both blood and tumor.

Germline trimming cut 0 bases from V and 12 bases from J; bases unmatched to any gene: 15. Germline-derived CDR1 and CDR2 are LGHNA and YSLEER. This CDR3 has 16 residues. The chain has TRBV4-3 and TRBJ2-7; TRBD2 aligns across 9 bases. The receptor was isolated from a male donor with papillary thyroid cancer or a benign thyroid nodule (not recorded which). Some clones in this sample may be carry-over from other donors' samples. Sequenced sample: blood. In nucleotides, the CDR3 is TGCGCCAGCAGCCAAGATGCGTTGGGTAGCGGGAGTCCCACGTACTTC. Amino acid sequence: CASSQDALGSGSPTYF.